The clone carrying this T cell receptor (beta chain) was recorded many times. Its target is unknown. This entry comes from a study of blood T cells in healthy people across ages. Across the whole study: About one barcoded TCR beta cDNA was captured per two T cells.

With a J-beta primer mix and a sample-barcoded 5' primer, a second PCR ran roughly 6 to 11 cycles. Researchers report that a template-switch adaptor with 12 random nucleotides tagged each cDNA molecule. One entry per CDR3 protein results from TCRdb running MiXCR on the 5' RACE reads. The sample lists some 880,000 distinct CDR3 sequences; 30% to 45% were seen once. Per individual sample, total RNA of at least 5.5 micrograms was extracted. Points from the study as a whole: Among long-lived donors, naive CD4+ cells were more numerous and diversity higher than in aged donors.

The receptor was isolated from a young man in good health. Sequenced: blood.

CDR3 nucleotide sequence: TGTGCCAGCAGCTTGGGGACAGCGAAAACCACAGATACGCAGTATTTT. It yields the protein CASSLGTAKTTDTQYF. This sequence joins TRBV7-6 and TRBJ2-3; 7 positions match TRBD1. Trimming removed 3 bases from V and 2 bases from J; junction bases left unmatched: 8. The CDR3 consists of 16 residues. Germline lookup yields CDR1 SGHVS and CDR2 FNYEAQ.